This is a list of T cell receptor beta chains from one sample in a study of T cell repertoires in cytomegalovirus infection. TCRdb re-derived calls from the reads in MiXCR, one entry per CDR3 protein. The profile shows around 530,000 distinct CDR3 sequences, 16% of them singletons. The sequenced material came from CD8+ T cells from PBMCs. The receptors come from a human donor in good health (CMV status not recorded). Some clones in this sample may be carry-over from other donors' samples. Both conserved end residues are trimmed from each CDR3. Rows give clone size only sometimes, using once, few, many, or a class for an expanded clone.

V gene,clone size,CDR3 protein
TRBV5-5,few,ASSEAGTMYEQY
TRBV11-2,many,ASSLGTSKESATQY
TRBV7-8,many,ASSFLSGLGYNEQF
TRBV6-2/TRBV6-3,many,ASSYAGQARYGYT
TRBV19,few,ASSMGLASYEQY
TRBV10-3,.,AISESGDEKLF
TRBV28,many,ASSINRDRGRGGNQPQH
TRBV4-2,few,ASSQAPGLNTGELF
TRBV19,many,ASMKQGAQGGNQPQH
TRBV7-9,few,ASSPAGPGNTEAF
TRBV19,.,ASSIGWGNTEAF
TRBV7-9,.,ASSHPTGGEQY
TRBV7-6,many,ASSLDRLTPQH
TRBV19,many,ASSMATSVEQF
TRBV7-9,many,ASMWDSGEQY
TRBV7-6,.,ASSSPLDRGYTGELF
TRBV9,.,ASTLRENYGYT
TRBV19,many,ASSPSRGGGQPQH
TRBV12-3/TRBV12-4,many,ASSFEGNQPQH
TRBV19,.,ASSIGGLGYT
TRBV20-1,.,SAHTRDRVFGQPQH
TRBV5-1,.,ASSLAAGGTTDTQY
TRBV11-2,many,ASSLGRGTTDTQY
TRBV4-1,many,ASSLIKSRAKGF
TRBV5-1,many,ASSLAAGGLGDTQY
TRBV7-8,many,ASSLRLAGGGETQY
TRBV5-1,.,ASSWTTSGGYNEQF
TRBV7-9,.,ASSWRTSGKSEQF
TRBV5-1,few,ASSFRGAVGSYEQY
TRBV27,many,ASSSPGEGTGELF
TRBV7-2,many,ASSPPPAEAF
TRBV19,few,ASTPTSGSVGEQF
TRBV6-2/TRBV6-3,many,ASRLHGQGADTQY
TRBV7-9,.,ASSLVGQASRGEKF
TRBV27,many,ASSLTSQSYNEQF
TRBV3-1,few,ASSQDGTPD
TRBV3-1,.,ASSQVTGAEAF
TRBV6-5,many,ASSYGGTDTQY
TRBV2,many,ASSDPLAGQYNEQF
TRBV7-3,many,ASSWTGGATDTQY
TRBV9,.,ASSDGGHRGNENYGYT
TRBV6-6,many,ASIPGRVNNSPLH
TRBV28,.,ASSLARPNLRISVNEQF
TRBV25-1,.,ASSDPGRTTNYGYT
TRBV12-3/TRBV12-4,.,ASSSHYLELYTDTQY
TRBV12-3/TRBV12-4,many,ASSPGILGGELF
TRBV9,.,ASSLRTSGGDNTGELF
TRBV15,.,ATSGQGFGEQF
TRBV7-9,few,ASSFRELWETQY
TRBV7-9,many,ASSLFEGGAAYEQY
TRBV5-6,many,ASSFGTGKHVQH
TRBV27,.,ASSRGLGNSYEQY
TRBV28,.,ASSKQVFGVSEQY
TRBV6-6,many,ASSPRTGLDNEQF
TRBV19,few,ASSIRGPRGNEAF
TRBV7-3,many,ASSLLPLPGQGEDTQY
TRBV12-3/TRBV12-4,many,ASSLPGNEQF